This TCR beta chain appears in the sequencing data of a study of esophageal squamous cell carcinoma under preoperative chemotherapy. Looking at the study overall: Samples included peripheral blood T cells as well as tumor-infiltrating lymphocytes. Study results and limitations: After treatment, tumor-infiltrating lymphocytes seemed to come partly from incoming peripheral T cells, not only local changes.

Time point reported: before preoperative PTX-NDP chemotherapy. Paclitaxel-nedaplatin chemotherapy was given to patients ahead of their surgery. MiXCR was run by TCRdb on the PCR reads, yielding one entry per CDR3 protein. The sample contains fewer than 18,000 distinct CDR3 sequences, 60% of which appear only once. This clonotype was seen ten or more times. Its antigen is currently unknown. This TCR came from a human donor with esophageal squamous cell carcinoma. The donor label of this sample is uncertain. Collection of the sample occurred from a patient given preoperative chemotherapy.

CDR3 in amino acids: CARSCVASNYGYTF. CDR3 bases: TGTGCCAGAAGTTGCGTTGCGTCTAACTATGGCTACACCTTC. This chain uses TRBV5-3 with TRBJ1-2; no reliable D call. TRBV5-3 falls under the ORF class, with uncertain function. The length of the CDR3 is 14 residues. V lost 5 bases to trimming and J lost 0 bases, with 11 bases between them.